The 26 T cell receptor beta chains below all came from one sample that was sequenced in a study of Ad26.COV2.S vaccination and SARS-CoV-2 variants. Produced via immunoSEQ multiplex PCR; TCRdb's table is partial and in-frame only. Here the sample spans hundreds of thousands of clones, roughly nine tenths being singletons. Treatment defined: some 20 received Ad26.COV2.S at low or high dose, single or two shots; 5 received placebo; per-sample allocation not given. The samples were gathered on day 63 after the first injection of vaccine or placebo. The specimen was peripheral blood, collected in a trial of Ad26.COV2.S vaccine versus placebo. The receptors were sampled from a person between 18 and 60 years old who received the Ad26.COV2.S COVID-19 vaccine or a placebo.

The gene calls are TRBV5-4 and TRBJ2-1; 9 nucleotides match TRBD2. V lost 3 bases and J lost 2; bases outside the gene matches: 9. Germline assignment: CDR1 SGHNT and CDR2 YYREEE (reference sequence). The CDR3 is 17 amino acids. The DNA for the CDR3 is TGTGCCAGCAGCTGGGGAACAGCGGGAGGTGCCTACAATGAGCAGTTCTTC. Translated, it gives CASSWGTAGGAYNEQFF.

J is TRBJ2-7 and V is TRBV3-1 (or the pseudogene TRBV3-2); 7 nucleotides line up with TRBD1. V lost 4 bases to trimming and J lost 2 bases; unmatched junction nucleotides: 5. The CDR3 runs to 14 residues. Germline loops: CDR1 LGHDT, CDR2 YNNKEL (reference sequence). This CDR3 reads CASSPGQHTYEQYF. CDR3 DNA: TGTGCCAGCAGCCCGGGACAGCATACCTACGAGCAGTACTTC.

The chain has TRBV10-3 and TRBJ1-1; maybe TRBD1 (5 bases). The CDR3 is 15 residues long. The V and J ends lost 0 bases and 0 bases respectively, with 8 bases between them. Germline V gene data show CDR1 as ENHRY and CDR2 as SYGVKD. The CDR3 spells CAISESRGLNTEAFF. CDR3 coding DNA: TGTGCCATCAGTGAGTCGAGGGGCCTGAACACTGAAGCTTTCTTT.

V and J are TRBV7-9 and TRBJ2-7; TRBD2 is a possible D gene (6 bases). From germline, CDR1 is SEHNR and CDR2 FQNEAQ (reference sequence). The CDR3 runs 15 residues. V was clipped by 5 bases and J by 0 bases, with 14 bases between them. In nucleotides, the CDR3 is TGTGCCAGCAGCCGCGGGACTCTGCTCTCCTACGAGCAGTACTTC. Its protein is CASSRGTLLSYEQYF.

Regarding this clone: An end of the junction does not agree with germline; a read error may underlie this. V gene TRBV7-9 combines with J gene TRBJ1-1; D is possibly TRBD1 (6 bases). Germline lookup yields CDR1 SEHNR and CDR2 FQNEAQ (reference sequence). The CDR3 is 12 residues long. The DNA for the CDR3 is TGTGCCAGCAGCCCAAGGGACACAGAAGCTTTCTTT. Protein product: CASSPRDTEAFF.

The chain uses TRBV7-9 and TRBJ1-2; maybe TRBD1 (5 bases). Trimming shortened V by 10 bases and J by 5 bases, and 11 bases separated the two germline ends. This CDR3 is built from 11 residues. Germline V gene sequence: CDR1 SEHNR, CDR2 FQNEAQ (reference sequence). The CDR3 loop reads CATEQAYGYTF. CDR3 coding DNA: TGTGCCACCGAACAGGCATATGGCTACACCTTC.

This clone was counted only a few times. This chain joins TRBV2 and TRBJ2-1; 13 bases map to TRBD2. The CDR3 is 15 amino acids. The trim removed 6 bases at V and 5 bases at J, leaving 4 bases unmatched. The germline gives CDR1 SNHLY, CDR2 FYNNEI. CDR3 DNA: TGTGCCAGCAGATCGACTAGCGGGGGGAACAATGAGCAGTTCTTC. Translation gives CASRSTSGGNNEQFF.

The V call is TRBV11-2, the J call TRBJ1-5, with unresolved D. V was pared by 1 base and J by 13 bases, with 14 bases between. The CDR3 spans 13 residues. The germline CDR1 and CDR2 sequences are SGHAT and FQNNGV. Here the CDR3 DNA reads TGTGCCAGCAGCTTAGGCCGGGCCTCATTACAGCATTTT. This encodes CASSLGRASLQHF.

V is TRBV10-3 and J is TRBJ2-6; D is perhaps TRBD2 (6 bases). The germline V and J ends were trimmed by 8 bases and 4 bases, with 9 bases remaining between them. The germline V gene has CDR1 ENHRY and CDR2 SYGVKD. The CDR3 consists of 13 residues. The CDR3 is CAIGGSGANVLTF. As DNA, the CDR3 is TGTGCCATCGGGGGGTCCGGGGCCAACGTCCTGACTTTC.

This chain joins TRBV4-2 and TRBJ2-1, with 10 bases fitting TRBD2. The CDR3 length is 20 residues. The germline V gene encodes CDR1 LGHNA and CDR2 YNFKEQ. With 3 bases clipped from V and 0 bases from J, the junction kept 14 bases outside the gene matches. CDR3 sequence: CASSHSGASGGQSSYNEQFF. CDR3 sequence (DNA): TGTGCCAGCAGCCACTCAGGGGCTAGCGGGGGTCAGAGCTCCTACAATGAGCAGTTCTTC.

The genes are TRBV6-2 or TRBV6-3 and TRBJ2-2; a weak D match, TRBD2 (6 bases). Germline CDR1 MNHEY, CDR2 SVGEGT. The CDR3 is 14 amino acids. Trimming cost V 4 bases and J 4 bases, with 10 bases left between them. CDR3 sequence (DNA): TGTGCCAGCAGTTGGACTATAATCACCGGGGAGCTGTTTTTT. It is translated as CASSWTIITGELFF.

The chain recombines TRBV4-3 with TRBJ1-2; the D gene is possibly TRBD1 (5 bases). Trimming took off 6 bases at V and 1 base at J, with 9 bases between the two ends. CDR3 length equals 13 residues. Germline-derived CDR1 and CDR2 are LGHNA and YSLEER. Here the CDR3 reads CASRGENNYGYTF. DNA of the CDR3: TGCGCCAGCAGGGGGGAGAATAACTATGGCTACACCTTC.

The genes are TRBV29-1 and TRBJ2-1; 7 bases align to TRBD2. CDR1 and CDR2 from the germline V gene are SQVTM and ANQGSEA. The V segment lost 2 bases and the J segment 8 bases; nucleotides outside the gene matches: 15. The CDR3 has 16 amino acids. CDR3 DNA sequence: TGCAGCGTTGAACCCAGCCGCCTACTAGCGTCCCATGAGCAGTTCTTC. It encodes CSVEPSRLLASHEQFF.

The V gene is TRBV10-3, the J gene TRBJ2-7; 9 bases are shared with TRBD1. Germline-derived CDR1 and CDR2 are ENHRY and SYGVKD. The CDR3 is 11 residues long. V trimming: 4 bases; J trimming: 12 bases; junction bases outside the gene matches: 4. CDR3 coding DNA: TGTGCCATCAGTGGGGGACAGGGACGGTACTTC. Protein product: CAISGGQGRYF.

The rearrangement joins TRBV6-5 to TRBJ2-2; D could derive from TRBD1 or TRBD2 (5 bases each). Germline V gene data show CDR1 as MNHEY and CDR2 as SVGAGI. The ends were cut back, 10 bases at V and 7 bases at J, with 13 bases in the middle. The CDR3 spans 12 residues. CDR3 protein: CATSVGVGELFF. The CDR3 DNA reads TGTGCCACCTCCGTGGGGGTCGGGGAGCTGTTTTTT.

This clone was observed a handful of times. The rearrangement joins TRBV3-1 (or the pseudogene TRBV3-2) to TRBJ1-2, with TRBD1 matching over 7 bases. Germline V lookup: CDR1 LGHDT, CDR2 YNNKEL (reference sequence). Trimming removed 1 base from V and 5 bases from J; junction bases left unmatched: 7. The CDR3 has 15 amino acids. The CDR3, as DNA: TGTGCCAGCAGCCAAGTCCGGGACAGCTATTATGGCTACACCTTC. Its protein is CASSQVRDSYYGYTF.

This clone was observed once. V usage is TRBV30 and J usage is TRBJ1-1; tentatively, D is TRBD1 (5 bases). The CDR3 consists of 13 residues. The germline CDR1 and CDR2 sequences are GTSNPN and SVGIG (reference sequence). Trimming pared 5 bases from V and 4 bases from J, leaving 14 bases between. CDR3 bases: TGTGCCTGGTACGGGGGGGGAGGCACTGAAGCTTTCTTT. Its translation: CAWYGGGGTEAFF.

This chain links TRBV27 with TRBJ2-3; the D is unclear. The V end lost 2 bases, the J end lost 6 bases, and 6 bases lay between the germline ends. Germline assignment: CDR1 MNHEY and CDR2 SMNVEV (reference sequence). The CDR3 is 12 amino acids. The CDR3 DNA reads as TGTGCCAGCAGTTTAAATTACGATACGCAGTATTTT. Translation gives CASSLNYDTQYF.

The rearrangement joins TRBV5-1 to TRBJ2-5; 12 nucleotides align to TRBD2. J gave up 2 bases and V 1 base, and 9 bases lay outside the gene matches. Germline CDR1 is SGHRS and CDR2 is YFSETQ. This CDR3 has 18 amino acids. CDR3 in DNA: TGCGCCAGCAGCTTGTGGCGACTAGCGGGGGCACCACAAGAGACCCAGTACTTC. Its translation: CASSLWRLAGAPQETQYF.

This chain links TRBV7-9 with TRBJ1-6; D is uncertain. The germline V gene has CDR1 SEHNR and CDR2 FQNEAQ (reference sequence). With 5 bases removed from V and 1 base from J, the gap between germline ends came to 12 bases. The CDR3 consists of 16 residues. The chain's CDR3 is CASSRVMQSYNSPLHF. The DNA of the CDR3 is TGTGCCAGCAGCCGTGTGATGCAGTCCTATAATTCACCCCTCCACTTT.

The gene calls are TRBV13 and TRBJ2-3; tentatively, D is TRBD1 or TRBD2 (5 bases each). CDR1 PRHDT and CDR2 FYEKMQ come from the germline V gene (reference sequence). Trimming stripped 2 bases from V and 2 bases from J, with 17 bases between. The CDR3 contains 17 residues. The CDR3 nucleotides read TGTGCCAGCAGCTTATGGCAGGGAGTGGGGATCACAGATACGCAGTATTTT. Its protein product is CASSLWQGVGITDTQYF.

The chain links TRBV24-1 to TRBJ2-3; the match to TRBD2 covers 10 bases. Losses at the gene ends were 3 bases for V and 6 bases for J; bases not matched to a gene: 8. CDR3 size: 16 residues. Germline V gene sequence: CDR1 KGHDR, CDR2 SFDVKD. The CDR3 loop reads CATSDTASGRLDTQYF. DNA of the CDR3: TGTGCCACCAGTGATACCGCTAGCGGGAGACTGGATACGCAGTATTTT.

This chain joins TRBV29-1 and TRBJ1-2, with D unclear. Germline V gene data show CDR1 as SQVTM and CDR2 as ANQGSEA. Trimming took 5 bases from V and 1 from J, leaving 8 bases between them. The CDR3 is 12 amino acids. The CDR3 coding sequence is TGCAGCGTTTGGACGGATAACTATGGCTACACCTTC. It yields the protein CSVWTDNYGYTF.

The genes are TRBV14 and TRBJ2-2; maybe TRBD2 (6 bases). This CDR3 has 17 amino acids. Trimming took off 3 bases at V and 2 bases at J, with 16 bases between the two ends. Germline assignment: CDR1 SGHDN and CDR2 FVKESK. The CDR3 loop reads CASSHRMGGLNTGELFF. CDR3 sequence (DNA): TGTGCCAGCAGCCACCGGATGGGAGGATTAAACACCGGGGAGCTGTTTTTT.

V usage is TRBV14 and J usage is TRBJ2-7; the D is unclear. Trimming cost V 7 bases and J 12 bases, with 10 bases left between them. Germline V gene sequence: CDR1 SGHDN, CDR2 FVKESK. The CDR3 runs to 9 residues. The CDR3 DNA reads as TGTGCCAGCACCAGGATTAGGTACTTC. This translates into CASTRIRYF.

This sequence joins TRBV5-5 and TRBJ2-5; 10 bases agree with TRBD1. The CDR3 covers 15 residues. Per germline, CDR1 SGHKS and CDR2 YYEKEE (reference sequence). The V segment lost 3 bases and the J segment 4 bases; nucleotides outside the gene matches: 6. The CDR3 is CASSWGGQGRETQYF. Here the CDR3 DNA reads TGTGCCAGCAGCTGGGGGGGACAGGGGAGAGAGACCCAGTACTTC.